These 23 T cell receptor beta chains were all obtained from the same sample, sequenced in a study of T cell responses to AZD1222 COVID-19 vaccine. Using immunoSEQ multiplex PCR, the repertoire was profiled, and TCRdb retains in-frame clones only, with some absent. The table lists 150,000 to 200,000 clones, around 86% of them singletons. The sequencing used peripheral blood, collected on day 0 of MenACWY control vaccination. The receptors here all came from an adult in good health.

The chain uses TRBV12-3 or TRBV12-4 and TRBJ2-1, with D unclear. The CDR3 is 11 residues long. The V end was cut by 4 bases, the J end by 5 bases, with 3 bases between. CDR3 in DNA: TGTGCCAGCAGTTGGGACAATGAGCAGTTCTTC. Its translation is CASSWDNEQFF.

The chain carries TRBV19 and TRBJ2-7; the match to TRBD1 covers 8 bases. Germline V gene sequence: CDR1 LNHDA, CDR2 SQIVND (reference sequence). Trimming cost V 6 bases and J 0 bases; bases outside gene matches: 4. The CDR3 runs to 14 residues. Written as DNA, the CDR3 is TGTGCCAGTAGCCGGGACAGGTACTCCTACGAGCAGTACTTC. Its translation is CASSRDRYSYEQYF. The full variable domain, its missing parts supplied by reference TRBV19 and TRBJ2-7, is DGGITQSPKYLFRKEGQNVTLSCEQNLNHDAMYWYRQDPGQGLRLIYYSQIVNDFQKGDIAEGYSVSREKKESFPLTVTSAQKNPTAFYLCASSRDRYSYEQYFGPGTRLTVT.

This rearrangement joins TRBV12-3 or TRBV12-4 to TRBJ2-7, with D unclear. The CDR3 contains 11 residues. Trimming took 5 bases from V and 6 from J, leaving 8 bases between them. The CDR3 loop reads CASSQGSEQYF. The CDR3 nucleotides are TGTGCCAGCAGTCAAGGCAGCGAGCAGTACTTC.

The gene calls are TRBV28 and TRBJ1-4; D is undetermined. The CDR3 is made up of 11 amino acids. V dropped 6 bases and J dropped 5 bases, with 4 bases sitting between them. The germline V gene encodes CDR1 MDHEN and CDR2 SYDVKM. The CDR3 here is CASSQNEKLFF. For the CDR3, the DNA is TGTGCCAGCAGCCAAAATGAAAAACTGTTTTTT. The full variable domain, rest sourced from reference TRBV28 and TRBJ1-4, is DVKVTQSSRYLVKRTGEKVFLECVQDMDHENMFWYRQDPGLGLRLIYFSYDVKMKEKGDIPEGYSVSREKKERFSLILESASTNQTSMYLCASSQNEKLFFGSGTQLSVL.

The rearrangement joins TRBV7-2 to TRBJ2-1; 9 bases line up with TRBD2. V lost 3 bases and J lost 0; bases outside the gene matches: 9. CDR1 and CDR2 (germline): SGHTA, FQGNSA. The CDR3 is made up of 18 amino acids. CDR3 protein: CASSFRAGGLSSYNEQFF. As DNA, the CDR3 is TGTGCCAGCAGCTTCAGGGCGGGGGGGTTAAGCTCCTACAATGAGCAGTTCTTC.

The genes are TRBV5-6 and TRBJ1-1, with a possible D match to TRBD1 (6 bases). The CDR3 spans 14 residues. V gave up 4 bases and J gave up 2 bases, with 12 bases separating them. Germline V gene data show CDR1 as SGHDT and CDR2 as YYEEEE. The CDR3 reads CASSRGQQNTEAFF. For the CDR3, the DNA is TGTGCCAGCAGCCGAGGACAGCAAAACACTGAAGCTTTCTTT.

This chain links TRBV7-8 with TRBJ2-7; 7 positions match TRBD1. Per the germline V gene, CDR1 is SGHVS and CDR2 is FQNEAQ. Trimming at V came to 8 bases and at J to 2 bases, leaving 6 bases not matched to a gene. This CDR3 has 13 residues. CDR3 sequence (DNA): TGTGCCAGCGGGTGGACAGGCCCCTACGAGCAGTACTTC. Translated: CASGWTGPYEQYF.

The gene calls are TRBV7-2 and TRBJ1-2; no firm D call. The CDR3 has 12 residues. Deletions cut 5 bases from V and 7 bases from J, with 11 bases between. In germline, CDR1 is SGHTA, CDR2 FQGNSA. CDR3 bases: TGTGCCAGCAGCCCGAGCGTGGGTGGCTACACCTTC. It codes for CASSPSVGGYTF.

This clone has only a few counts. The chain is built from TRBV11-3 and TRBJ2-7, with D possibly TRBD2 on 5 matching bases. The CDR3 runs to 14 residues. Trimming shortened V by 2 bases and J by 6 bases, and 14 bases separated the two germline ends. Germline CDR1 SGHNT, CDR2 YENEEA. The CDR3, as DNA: TGTGCCAGCAGCTTAAGCGGTAGTTTGGGCGAGCAGTACTTC. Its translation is CASSLSGSLGEQYF. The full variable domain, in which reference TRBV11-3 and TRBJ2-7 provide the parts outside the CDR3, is EAGVVQSPRYKIIEKKQPVAFWCNPISGHNTLYWYLQNLGQGPELLIRYENEEAVDDSQLPKDRFSAERLKGVDSTLKIQPAELGDSAVYLCASSLSGSLGEQYFGPGTRLTVT.

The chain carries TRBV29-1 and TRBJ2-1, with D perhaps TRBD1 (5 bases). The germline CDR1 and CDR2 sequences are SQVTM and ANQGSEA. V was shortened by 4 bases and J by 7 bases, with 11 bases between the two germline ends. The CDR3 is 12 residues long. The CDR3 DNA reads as TGCAGCGTTGTAACAGGATGGAATGAGCAGTTCTTC. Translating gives CSVVTGWNEQFF.

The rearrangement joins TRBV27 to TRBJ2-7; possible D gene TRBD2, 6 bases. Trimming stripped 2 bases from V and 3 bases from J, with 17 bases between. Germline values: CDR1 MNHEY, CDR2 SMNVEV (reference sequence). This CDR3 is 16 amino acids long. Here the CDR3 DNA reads TGTGCCAGCAGTTTAAGGCCCGCGGGTAGCGGCTACGAGCAGTACTTC. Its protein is CASSLRPAGSGYEQYF.

The CDR3 reads CASRAGQESNQPQHF. DNA of the CDR3: TGTGCCAGCAGGGCAGGGCAAGAGAGCAATCAGCCCCAGCATTTT. The chain joins TRBV27 to TRBJ1-5; the D gene is possibly TRBD1 (5 bases). The germline V and J ends were trimmed by 6 bases and 1 base, with 13 bases remaining between them. CDR3 size: 15 residues. The V gene's germline CDR1 is MNHEY and CDR2 SMNVEV (reference sequence).

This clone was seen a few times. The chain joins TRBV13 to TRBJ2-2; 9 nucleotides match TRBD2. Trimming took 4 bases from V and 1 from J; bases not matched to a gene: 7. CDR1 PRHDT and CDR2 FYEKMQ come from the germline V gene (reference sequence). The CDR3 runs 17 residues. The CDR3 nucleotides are TGTGCCAGCAGCTCTACTAGCGGGCCGAAGAACACCGGGGAGCTGTTTTTT. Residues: CASSSTSGPKNTGELFF.

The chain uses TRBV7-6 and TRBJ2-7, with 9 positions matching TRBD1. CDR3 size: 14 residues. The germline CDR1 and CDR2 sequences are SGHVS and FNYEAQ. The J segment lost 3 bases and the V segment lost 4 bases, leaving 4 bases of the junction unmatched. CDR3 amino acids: CASSSRTGDYEQYF. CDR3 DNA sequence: TGTGCCAGCAGCTCAAGGACAGGGGACTACGAGCAGTACTTC.

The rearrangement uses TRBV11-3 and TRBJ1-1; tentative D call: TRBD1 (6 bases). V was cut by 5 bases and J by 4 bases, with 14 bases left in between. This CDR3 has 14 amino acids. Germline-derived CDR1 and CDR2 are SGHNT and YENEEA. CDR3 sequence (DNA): TGTGCCAGCAGCCCGACAGGAGGAAGCACTGAAGCTTTCTTT. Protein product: CASSPTGGSTEAFF.

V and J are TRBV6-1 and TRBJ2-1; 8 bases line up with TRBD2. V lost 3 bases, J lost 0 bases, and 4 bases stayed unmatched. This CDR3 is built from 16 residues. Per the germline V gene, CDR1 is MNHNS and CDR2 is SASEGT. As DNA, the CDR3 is TGTGCCAGCAGTGAGCCGGGAGGGAGCTCCTACAATGAGCAGTTCTTC. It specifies CASSEPGGSSYNEQFF.

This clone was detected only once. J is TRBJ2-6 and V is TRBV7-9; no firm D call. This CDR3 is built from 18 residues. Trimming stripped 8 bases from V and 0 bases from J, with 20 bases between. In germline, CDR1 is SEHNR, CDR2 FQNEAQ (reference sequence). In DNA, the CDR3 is TGTGCCAGCCGTCCACCACAGACACACCCCTCTGGGGCCAACGTCCTGACTTTC. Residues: CASRPPQTHPSGANVLTF.

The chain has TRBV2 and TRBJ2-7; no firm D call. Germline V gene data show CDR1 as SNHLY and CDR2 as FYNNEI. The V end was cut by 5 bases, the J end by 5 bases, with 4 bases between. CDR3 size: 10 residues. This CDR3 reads CASSNNEQYF. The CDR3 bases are TGTGCCAGCAGTAATAACGAGCAGTACTTC.

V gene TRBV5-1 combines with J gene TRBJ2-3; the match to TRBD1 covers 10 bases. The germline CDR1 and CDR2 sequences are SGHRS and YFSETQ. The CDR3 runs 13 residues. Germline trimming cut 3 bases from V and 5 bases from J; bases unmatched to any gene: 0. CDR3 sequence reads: CASSWTGGDTQYF. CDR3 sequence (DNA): TGCGCCAGCAGCTGGACAGGGGGAGATACGCAGTATTTT. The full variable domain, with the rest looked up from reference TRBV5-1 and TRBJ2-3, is KAGVTQTPRYLIKTRGQQVTLSCSPISGHRSVSWYQQTPGQGLQFLFEYFSETQRNKGNFPGRFSGRQFSNSRSEMNVSTLELGDSALYLCASSWTGGDTQYFGPGTRLTVL.

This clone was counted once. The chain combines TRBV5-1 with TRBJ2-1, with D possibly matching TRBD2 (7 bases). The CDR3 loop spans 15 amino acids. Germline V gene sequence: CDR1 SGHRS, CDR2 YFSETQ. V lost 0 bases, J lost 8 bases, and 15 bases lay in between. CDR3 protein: CASSLGAGAGDEQFF. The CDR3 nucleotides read TGCGCCAGCAGCTTGGGCGCAGGGGCGGGAGATGAGCAGTTCTTC. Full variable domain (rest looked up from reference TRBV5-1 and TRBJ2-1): KAGVTQTPRYLIKTRGQQVTLSCSPISGHRSVSWYQQTPGQGLQFLFEYFSETQRNKGNFPGRFSGRQFSNSRSEMNVSTLELGDSALYLCASSLGAGAGDEQFFGPGTRLTVL.

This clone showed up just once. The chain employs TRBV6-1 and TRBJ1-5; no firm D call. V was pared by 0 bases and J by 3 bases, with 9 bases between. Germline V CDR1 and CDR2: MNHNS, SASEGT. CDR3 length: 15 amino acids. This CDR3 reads CASSEAGNLNQPQHF. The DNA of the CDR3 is TGTGCCAGCAGTGAAGCCGGCAACCTCAATCAGCCCCAGCATTTT.

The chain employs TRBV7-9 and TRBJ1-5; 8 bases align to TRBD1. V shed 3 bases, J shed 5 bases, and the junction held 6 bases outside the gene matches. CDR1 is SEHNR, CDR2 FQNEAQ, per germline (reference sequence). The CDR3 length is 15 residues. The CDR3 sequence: CASSFTGGVDQPQHF. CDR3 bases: TGTGCCAGCAGCTTTACAGGGGGGGTCGATCAGCCCCAGCATTTT.

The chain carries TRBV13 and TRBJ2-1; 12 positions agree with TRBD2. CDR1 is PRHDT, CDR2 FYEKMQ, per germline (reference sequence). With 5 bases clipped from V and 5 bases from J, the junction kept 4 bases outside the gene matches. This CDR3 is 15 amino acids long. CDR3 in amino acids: CASSPRTSGDNEQFF. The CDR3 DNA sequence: TGTGCCAGCAGCCCTCGGACTAGCGGGGACAATGAGCAGTTCTTC.